These 19 T cell receptor beta chains share one sample of origin, sequenced in a study of low-dose radiotherapy and immunotherapy resistance in tumors. TRAV- and TRBV-specific primers primed first-strand cDNA, covering alpha and beta chains. With a V-primer adapter and a constant-region primer, TCRs were amplified for about 22 PCR cycles. TCRdb redid the calling of the reads with MiXCR, one entry per CDR3 protein. This table has 85,000 to 100,000 distinct CDR3 sequences, under 10% appearing once. Sample time point: before trial treatment. Sequencing was performed on PBMCs, taken before treatment. The receptors were gathered from a male donor with prostate cancer.

As for this clonotype: This may be a read error: a much more frequent sequence differs by one nucleotide. This chain links TRBV30 with TRBJ1-5; 9 bases agree with TRBD1. The CDR3 length is 17 residues. Germline V gene sequence: CDR1 GTSNPN, CDR2 SVGIG (reference sequence). The ends lost 0 bases at V and 7 bases at J; junction bases unmatched: 13. The CDR3 protein is CAWSVQGPTGGKQPQHF. The DNA for the CDR3 is TGTGCCTGGAGTGTTCAGGGACCGACAGGGGGAAAACAGCCCCAGCATTTT.

This clonotype was detected many times. The rearrangement uses TRBV5-1 and TRBJ2-1, with TRBD2 as a possible D gene (6 bases). Germline CDR1 SGHRS, CDR2 YFSETQ. V lost 4 bases and J 8 bases, leaving 16 bases between the germline ends. The CDR3 has 14 amino acids. The CDR3 reads CASSGGLKNDEQFF. CDR3 nucleotide sequence: TGCGCCAGCAGCGGGGGACTTAAGAACGATGAGCAGTTCTTC.

This clonotype was recorded at least ten times. The rearrangement joins TRBV24-1 to TRBJ2-1, with 8 bases fitting TRBD2. This CDR3 contains 14 residues. J gave up 8 bases and V 4 bases, and 6 bases lay outside the gene matches. The germline V gene encodes CDR1 KGHDR and CDR2 SFDVKD. CDR3 amino acids: CATSDTSSGYEQFF. Here the CDR3 DNA reads TGTGCCACCAGTGACACCTCTAGCGGGTATGAGCAGTTCTTC.

This clonotype was seen ten or more times. This chain joins TRBV24-1 and TRBJ2-3, with TRBD1 matching over 9 bases. CDR3 size: 15 residues. Germline V gene data show CDR1 as KGHDR and CDR2 as SFDVKD. The J segment lost 2 bases and the V segment lost 5 bases, leaving 4 bases of the junction unmatched. The CDR3 DNA sequence: TGTGCCACCAGTGTGGGACAGGGAGCCACAGATACGCAGTATTTT. The encoded protein is CATSVGQGATDTQYF.

In its sample, this clonotype was seen many times. The gene calls are TRBV19 and TRBJ2-3; the match to TRBD1 covers 9 bases. Germline lookup yields CDR1 LNHDA and CDR2 SQIVND (reference sequence). Trimming at V came to 5 bases and at J to 2 bases, leaving 5 bases not matched to a gene. The CDR3 has 15 amino acids. The CDR3 nucleotides are TGTGCCAGTAGTGCCGGGACAGGGCACACAGATACGCAGTATTTT. Its protein is CASSAGTGHTDTQYF. Full variable domain (rest looked up from reference TRBV19 and TRBJ2-3): DGGITQSPKYLFRKEGQNVTLSCEQNLNHDAMYWYRQDPGQGLRLIYYSQIVNDFQKGDIAEGYSVSREKKESFPLTVTSAQKNPTAFYLCASSAGTGHTDTQYFGPGTRLTVL.

This clonotype was recorded many times. The rearrangement links TRBV12-3 or TRBV12-4 to TRBJ2-3, with D possibly being TRBD1 (5 bases). The CDR3 spans 15 residues. V was shortened by 6 bases and J by 0 bases, with 13 bases between the two germline ends. CDR3 sequence: CASSLDTTSTDTQYF. The DNA of the CDR3 is TGTGCCAGCAGCTTGGACACAACTAGCACAGATACGCAGTATTTT.

This clonotype was counted ten times or more. The chain links TRBV28 to TRBJ1-1; 7 bases map to TRBD1. Trimming took 1 base from V and 3 from J; bases not matched to a gene: 5. The CDR3 sequence is 15 residues long. CDR1 MDHEN and CDR2 SYDVKM come from the germline V gene. The CDR3 DNA is TGTGCCAGCAGTTTATCCGCAGGGGGGGACACTGAAGCTTTCTTT. Translated: CASSLSAGGDTEAFF.

The chain has TRBV7-6 and TRBJ2-5; D uncertain. The germline V gene encodes CDR1 SGHVS and CDR2 FNYEAQ. This CDR3 has 15 amino acids. The V end was cut by 6 bases, the J end by 1 base, with 15 bases between. The CDR3 reads CASSPGRTLQETQYF. CDR3 nucleotide sequence: TGTGCCAGCAGTCCGGGCCGTACTCTCCAAGAGACCCAGTACTTC.

This clonotype showed up many times. The V gene is TRBV25-1, the J gene TRBJ2-7; D is undetermined. The CDR3 totals 12 residues. CDR1 is MGHDK, CDR2 SYGVNS, per germline. Deletions cut 4 bases from V and 2 bases from J, with 6 bases between. DNA for the CDR3: TGTGCCAGCAGTGGCGGAACCTACGAGCAGTACTTC. Translation gives CASSGGTYEQYF.

The chain joins TRBV6-2 or TRBV6-3 to TRBJ2-7; D gene unclear. From germline, CDR1 is MNHEY and CDR2 SVGEGT. The V gene lost 2 bases and the J gene lost 3 bases, with 11 bases spanning the gap. The CDR3 is 14 residues long. DNA for the CDR3: TGTGCCAGCAGTTACCCGGCACTACACTACGAGCAGTACTTC. Residues: CASSYPALHYEQYF.

The rearrangement links TRBV2 to TRBJ2-7, with 11 bases matching TRBD1. J was trimmed by 6 bases and V by 1 base; bases with no gene match: 5. The CDR3 consists of 15 residues. Germline CDR1 SNHLY, CDR2 FYNNEI. CDR3 sequence: CASSEDGTGGLEQYF. CDR3 DNA: TGTGCCAGCAGTGAAGACGGGACAGGGGGGCTCGAGCAGTACTTC.

At least ten counts were recorded for this clonotype. The gene calls are TRBV14 and TRBJ2-1, with a weak D call TRBD2 (6 bases). Germline values: CDR1 SGHDN, CDR2 FVKESK. CDR3 size: 16 residues. V was pared by 1 base and J by 3 bases, with 13 bases between. The CDR3 spells CASSQVGGDYYNEQFF. CDR3 bases: TGTGCCAGCAGCCAAGTCGGCGGGGATTACTACAATGAGCAGTTCTTC.

This clonotype came up many times. V usage is TRBV20-1 and J usage is TRBJ2-7; 14 bases line up with TRBD2. CDR1 and CDR2 (germline): DFQATT, SNEGSKA (reference sequence). With 3 bases clipped from V and 6 bases from J, the junction kept 7 bases outside the gene matches. CDR3 length equals 15 residues. The CDR3: CSASGTSGRGGEQYF. The CDR3 nucleotides are TGCAGTGCTAGCGGGACTAGCGGGAGAGGGGGCGAGCAGTACTTC.

This clonotype was seen at least ten times. This chain joins TRBV28 and TRBJ2-6; the D gene is possibly TRBD1 (7 bases). The germline gives CDR1 MDHEN, CDR2 SYDVKM. The CDR3 has 13 residues. V was clipped by 6 bases and J by 11 bases, with 14 bases between them. The CDR3 reads CASSSGGMDVLTF. For the CDR3, the DNA is TGTGCCAGCAGCTCAGGGGGGATGGACGTCCTGACTTTC.

This clonotype was detected many times. For the CDR3, the DNA is TGTGCCAGCAGCGTAGCCGGTAATCAGCCCCAGCATTTT. Protein sequence: CASSVAGNQPQHF. The chain has TRBV9 and TRBJ1-5, with D unresolved. Trimming pared 0 bases from V and 4 bases from J, leaving 5 bases between. The CDR3 consists of 13 residues. Germline V gene data show CDR1 as SGDLS and CDR2 as YYNGEE.

Ten or more counts support this clonotype. The chain is built from TRBV14 and TRBJ1-2; D is possibly TRBD1 (5 bases). The germline V and J ends were trimmed by 8 bases and 13 bases, with 20 bases remaining between them. This CDR3 comprises 12 residues. CDR1 is SGHDN, CDR2 FVKESK, per germline. In DNA, the CDR3 is TGTGCCAGCGGGAGGGACCGAGCGCCCGCCACCTTC. It codes for CASGRDRAPATF.

This clonotype was observed at least ten times. This rearrangement joins TRBV7-2 to TRBJ1-6; 8 bases are shared with TRBD1. The CDR3 spans 14 residues. CDR1 SGHTA and CDR2 FQGNSA come from the germline V gene. Trimming removed 3 bases from V and 9 bases from J; junction bases left unmatched: 4. DNA of the CDR3: TGTGCCAGCAGCTTCGGACAGGGAGGTTCACCCCTCCACTTT. Protein: CASSFGQGGSPLHF.

Details on this clonotype: This likely stems from a read error, as it lies one base from a far larger clone. The chain uses TRBV11-2 and TRBJ2-7; D is unclear. Germline V gene lookup returns CDR1 SGHAT and CDR2 FQNNGV. The CDR3 loop spans 12 amino acids. Trimming took off 4 bases at V and 7 bases at J, with 11 bases between the two ends. CDR3 nucleotide sequence: TGTGCCAGCAGCTCCGGGTCCGGAGAGCAGTACTTC. Residues: CASSSGSGEQYF.

There are many counts of this clonotype. The V call is TRBV20-1, the J call TRBJ2-3; 7 bases line up with TRBD2. The germline gives CDR1 DFQATT, CDR2 SNEGSKA (reference sequence). CDR3 length: 15 residues. Germline trimming cut 4 bases from V and 1 base from J; bases unmatched to any gene: 8. Here the CDR3 DNA reads TGCAGTGCTAATGGGAGGGAATTTGGCACAGATACGCAGTATTTT. This translates into CSANGREFGTDTQYF.